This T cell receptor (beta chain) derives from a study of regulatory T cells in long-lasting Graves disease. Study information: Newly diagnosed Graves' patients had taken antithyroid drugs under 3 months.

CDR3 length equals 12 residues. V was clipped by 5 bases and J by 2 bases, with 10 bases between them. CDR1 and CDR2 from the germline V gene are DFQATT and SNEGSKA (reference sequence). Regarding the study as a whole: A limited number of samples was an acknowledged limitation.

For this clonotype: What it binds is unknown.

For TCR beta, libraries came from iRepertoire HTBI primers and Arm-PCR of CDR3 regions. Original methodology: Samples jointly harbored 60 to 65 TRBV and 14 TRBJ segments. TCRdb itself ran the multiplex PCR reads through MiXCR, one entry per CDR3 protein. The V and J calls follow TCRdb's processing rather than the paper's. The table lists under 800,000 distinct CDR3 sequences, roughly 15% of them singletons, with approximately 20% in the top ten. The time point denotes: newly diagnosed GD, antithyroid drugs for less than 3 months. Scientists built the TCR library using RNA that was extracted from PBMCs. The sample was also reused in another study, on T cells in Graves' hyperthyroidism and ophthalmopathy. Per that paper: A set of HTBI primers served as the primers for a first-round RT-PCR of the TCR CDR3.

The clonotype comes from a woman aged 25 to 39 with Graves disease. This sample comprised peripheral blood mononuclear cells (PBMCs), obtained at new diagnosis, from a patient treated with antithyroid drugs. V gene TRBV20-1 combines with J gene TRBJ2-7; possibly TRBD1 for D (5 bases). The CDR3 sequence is CSAGAEAYEQYF. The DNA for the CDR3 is TGCAGTGCTGGGGCAGAGGCCTACGAGCAGTACTTC.